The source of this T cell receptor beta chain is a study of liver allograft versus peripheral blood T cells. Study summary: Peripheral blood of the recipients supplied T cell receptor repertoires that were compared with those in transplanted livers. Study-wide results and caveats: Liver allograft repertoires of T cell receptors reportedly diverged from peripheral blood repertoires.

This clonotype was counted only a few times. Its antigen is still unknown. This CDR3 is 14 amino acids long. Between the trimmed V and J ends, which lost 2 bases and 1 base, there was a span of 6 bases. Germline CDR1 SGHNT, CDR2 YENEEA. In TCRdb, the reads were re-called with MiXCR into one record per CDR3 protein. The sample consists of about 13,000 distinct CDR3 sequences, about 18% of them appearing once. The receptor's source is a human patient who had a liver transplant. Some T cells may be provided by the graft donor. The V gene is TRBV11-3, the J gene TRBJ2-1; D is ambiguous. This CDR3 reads CASSLSGSYNEQFF. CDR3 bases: TGTGCCAGCAGCTTATCGGGTTCCTACAATGAGCAGTTCTTC.